The 9 T cell receptor beta chains in this list originate from one sample, sequenced in a study of CD8+ T cells in alopecia areata. As for treatment: oral pan-JAK inhibitor, 5-10 mg twice daily. cDNA prepared by RNA extraction and subsequent reverse transcription served as the template for sequencing. TCRdb's table, derived via immunoSEQ multiplex PCR, lists solely in-frame clones and lacks some. This sample has over 150,000 clones, with 58% found just once. The sample here was CD4+ T cells sorted from blood, taken at week 24, from a patient treated with tofacitinib. These receptor sequences come from a human donor with alopecia areata.

This rearrangement joins TRBV4-1 to TRBJ2-7; 10 bases match TRBD1. The length of the CDR3 is 16 residues. Germline V gene sequence: CDR1 MGHRA, CDR2 YSYEKL. Trimming took 4 bases from V and 7 from J; bases not matched to a gene: 13. CDR3 sequence: CASSRIGRGQGGEQYF. The CDR3, as DNA: TGCGCCAGCAGCCGCATAGGAAGAGGACAGGGGGGTGAGCAGTACTTC.

The chain is built from TRBV7-2 and TRBJ2-1; 10 bases agree with TRBD2. V shed 4 bases and J 0 bases; nucleotides not matched to a gene: 12. CDR1 SGHTA and CDR2 FQGNSA come from the germline V gene. This CDR3 is 19 amino acids long. The CDR3 spells CASSSPTSGGVSSYNEQFF. CDR3 bases: TGTGCCAGCAGCTCCCCTACGAGCGGGGGGGTAAGCTCCTACAATGAGCAGTTCTTC.

In its sample, this clone was seen once. CDR3 residues: CASSLGQGARNEQFF. The DNA for the CDR3 is TGCGCCAGCAGCCTGGGACAGGGGGCTCGGAATGAGCAGTTCTTC. V and J are TRBV5-1 and TRBJ2-1; 12 bases map to TRBD1. V shed 4 bases, J shed 7 bases, and the junction held 6 bases outside the gene matches. CDR3 length: 15 residues. CDR1 is SGHRS, CDR2 YFSETQ, per germline.

The chain couples TRBV19 to TRBJ1-4; a possible D gene is TRBD1 (5 bases). Germline lookup yields CDR1 LNHDA and CDR2 SQIVND (reference sequence). V gave up 6 bases and J gave up 7 bases, with 27 bases separating them. The CDR3 covers 18 residues. The CDR3 protein is CASSEILGGATQSEKLFF. In nucleotides, the CDR3 is TGTGCCAGTAGCGAAATCCTCGGGGGAGCCACCCAGAGTGAAAAACTGTTTTTT. Together with reference TRBV19 and TRBJ1-4, the CDR3 gives the full variable domain: DGGITQSPKYLFRKEGQNVTLSCEQNLNHDAMYWYRQDPGQGLRLIYYSQIVNDFQKGDIAEGYSVSREKKESFPLTVTSAQKNPTAFYLCASSEILGGATQSEKLFFGSGTQLSVL.

This clone appeared once. The V call is TRBV6-6, the J call TRBJ2-7, with 7 bases lining up with TRBD1. Trimming at V came to 5 bases and at J to 4 bases, leaving 11 bases not matched to a gene. Germline CDR1 is MNHNY and CDR2 is SVGAGI (reference sequence). This CDR3 comprises 15 residues. CDR3 protein: CASSAPGTVAYEQYF. The DNA for the CDR3 is TGTGCCAGCAGTGCCCCCGGGACAGTCGCGTACGAGCAGTACTTC.

The V gene is TRBV7-8, the J gene TRBJ2-1, with TRBD2 matching 14 bases. The CDR3 totals 15 residues. CDR1 is SGHVS, CDR2 FQNEAQ, per germline. The trim removed 5 bases at V and 9 bases at J, leaving 6 bases unmatched. The DNA for the CDR3 is TGTGCCAGCAGCCTCGGGACTAGCGGGGGTTCTGAGCAGTTCTTC. Its protein is CASSLGTSGGSEQFF.

CDR3 bases: TGTGCCAGTAGTATGCCCCAAAGGATGCGGGGGGCCAACGTCCTGACTTTC. Amino acids: CASSMPQRMRGANVLTF. The V gene is TRBV19, the J gene TRBJ2-6, with D hard to call. The V and J ends lost 3 bases and 4 bases respectively, with 16 bases between them. Germline V lookup: CDR1 LNHDA, CDR2 SQIVND (reference sequence). CDR3 length: 17 amino acids.

This clone appeared a few times. This chain uses TRBV5-4 with TRBJ2-5, with TRBD2 matching over 9 bases. CDR1 SGHNT and CDR2 YYREEE come from the germline V gene (reference sequence). CDR3 length equals 15 residues. With 1 base clipped from V and 5 bases from J, the junction kept 6 bases outside the gene matches. The CDR3, as DNA: TGTGCCAGCAGCTTGTTCGGCGGGGGGGGTGAGACCCAGTACTTC. It codes for CASSLFGGGGETQYF.

Here the CDR3 DNA reads TGCGCCAGCAGCTTGGAGGCAGGGAGGACCTCCTACGAGCAGTACTTC. Protein: CASSLEAGRTSYEQYF. The V and J genes are TRBV5-1 and TRBJ2-7; possible D gene TRBD2, 6 bases. V lost 0 bases to trimming and J lost 0 bases, with 13 bases between them. There are 16 residues in the CDR3. Germline V gives CDR1 SGHRS, CDR2 YFSETQ.